This T cell receptor (beta chain) was found in a study of T cell responses to AZD1222 COVID-19 vaccine. The wider study: Combined were second doses at about 4 or about 12 weeks. General study points: Vaccine-related CD4 TCRs covered spike, predominating at 160-218 and 743-854.

For this clone: Its antigen is undetermined.

Data came from immunoSEQ multiplex PCR; TCRdb stores just in-frame clones and leaves some out. The data contain approximately 71,000 clones, 88% of them singletons. Trimming pared 1 base from V and 6 bases from J, leaving 15 bases between. Per the germline V gene, CDR1 is WNHNN and CDR2 is SYGVQD (reference sequence). CDR3 length equals 15 residues. The clonotype originates from an adult in good health. The J gene is TRBJ1-2, the V gene TRBV10-1, with D possibly TRBD1 on 6 matching bases. Source: peripheral blood, taken on day 0 of AZD1222 vaccination. The CDR3 nucleotides read TGCGCCAGCAGTGAGTTCAGGGGCGCCCAGGATGGCTACACCTTC. Protein: CASSEFRGAQDGYTF.